The clone carrying this T cell receptor (beta chain) showed up many times. As yet, its antigen is unknown. As to time point: newly diagnosed GD, antithyroid drugs for less than 3 months. PBMC-derived RNA was used for the TCR library. The sample is drawn from a study of regulatory T cells in long-lasting Graves disease. Broader study findings: Persistent disease preferred TRBV28, TRBJ1-2 and TRBJ2-5; new disease, TRBV20-1 and TRBJ2-1. Persistent patients shared about 3,000 public clonotypes among themselves. Newly diagnosed patients shared fewer, at about a thousand.

For TCR beta, libraries came from iRepertoire HTBI primers and Arm-PCR of CDR3 regions. Using its own MiXCR run on the multiplex PCR reads, TCRdb lists one record per CDR3 protein. The sample has fewer than 500,000 distinct CDR3 sequences, about 17% seen once. The length of the CDR3 is 13 residues. Germline V gene sequence: CDR1 DFQATT, CDR2 SNEGSKA (reference sequence). Deletions cut 0 bases from V and 6 bases from J, with 12 bases between. Another study also made use of these data, one on T cells in Graves' hyperthyroidism and ophthalmopathy. That source adds: The HTBI primer set drove a first-round RT-PCR of the TCR CDR3.

J is TRBJ2-7 and V is TRBV20-1; D is ambiguous. The input for sequencing was peripheral blood mononuclear cells (PBMCs), taken at new diagnosis, from a patient treated with antithyroid drugs. The clonotype comes from a man aged 35 to 55 with Graves disease. CDR3 sequence (DNA): TGCAGTGCTAGAGACCGTAATCTCGGCGAGCAGTACTTC. Its protein product is CSARDRNLGEQYF.